Each of the 31 T cell receptor beta chains below was sequenced from the same sample in a study of CD8 T cells in Susac syndrome (dated by TCRdb to between 2018 and 2021). The library relied on the immunoSEQ multiplex PCR assay. RNA was extracted using the RNeasy kit, and about 0.45 to 1 microgram was reverse transcribed with random hexamers. Using fastp at Q25 and MiXCR, TCRdb reprocessed the public reads and kept productive beta chains. Each record represents a unique CDR3 protein, reported with the most common genes and DNA among its rows. This sample is represented by around 270,000 distinct CDR3 sequences; about nine tenths of them were singletons. The ten largest clonotypes hold 0.18% of the sample. Sequenced material: CD8+ T cells from PBMCs. Receptors originate from a human donor with multiple sclerosis.

V gene TRBV28 combines with J gene TRBJ1-5; D is possibly TRBD1 (5 bases). V lost 6 bases, J lost 1 base, and 16 bases lay in between. CDR1 and CDR2 from the germline V gene are MDHEN and SYDVKM. The CDR3 extends over 16 amino acids. CDR3 residues: CASRDPGGVSNQPQHF. CDR3 DNA: TGTGCCAGCAGAGACCCTGGGGGGGTAAGCAATCAGCCCCAGCATTTT. The variable domain in full, completed from reference TRBV28 and TRBJ1-5, reads DVKVTQSSRYLVKRTGEKVFLECVQDMDHENMFWYRQDPGLGLRLIYFSYDVKMKEKGDIPEGYSVSREKKERFSLILESASTNQTSMYLCASRDPGGVSNQPQHFGDGTRLSIL.

The V and J genes are TRBV27 and TRBJ1-2; the D gene is possibly TRBD1 (5 bases). Trimming pared 6 bases from V and 6 bases from J, leaving 14 bases between. CDR3 length equals 13 residues. Germline V gene lookup returns CDR1 MNHEY and CDR2 SMNVEV (reference sequence). CDR3 sequence: CASRQGSWDGYTF. The CDR3 DNA is TGTGCCAGCAGGCAGGGTTCTTGGGATGGCTACACCTTC.

The V call is TRBV7-2, the J call TRBJ1-2; D is uncertain. V shed 4 bases and J shed 0 bases, with 12 bases lying between them. CDR1 SGHTA and CDR2 FQGNSA come from the germline V gene. This CDR3 is built from 15 residues. The CDR3 loop is CASSWRAPANYGYTF. The CDR3 coding sequence is TGTGCCAGCAGCTGGCGTGCTCCAGCTAACTATGGCTACACCTTC.

This clonotype was observed once. The V call is TRBV15, the J call TRBJ2-1; either TRBD1 or TRBD2 may supply D (6 bases each). This CDR3 is built from 19 residues. Germline-derived CDR1 and CDR2 are LNHNV and YYDKDF (reference sequence). Trimming shortened V by 1 base and J by 2 bases, and 21 bases separated the two germline ends. In nucleotides, the CDR3 is TGTGCCACCAGCAGAGTATCCGGATGGGGGGCTAGTACCTACAATGAGCAGTTCTTC. It encodes CATSRVSGWGASTYNEQFF.

The chain joins TRBV27 to TRBJ2-1; 12 positions agree with TRBD2. Germline trimming cut 5 bases from V and 4 bases from J; bases unmatched to any gene: 15. CDR3 length: 19 residues. Germline lookup yields CDR1 MNHEY and CDR2 SMNVEV (reference sequence). The CDR3 sequence: CASSLISTTSGRLYNEQFF. The CDR3 DNA reads as TGTGCCAGCAGTCTAATCTCCACAACTAGCGGGAGGTTATACAATGAGCAGTTCTTC.

This chain joins TRBV19 and TRBJ1-5, with D possibly matching TRBD1 (6 bases). V lost 10 bases and J 2 bases, leaving 18 bases between the germline ends. This CDR3 comprises 15 residues. Germline assignment: CDR1 LNHDA and CDR2 SQIVND (reference sequence). The CDR3 DNA follows: TGTGCCACCGTCCTCGCCTCAGGGGGCAATCAGCCCCAGCATTTT. Amino acids: CATVLASGGNQPQHF.

The chain joins TRBV10-3 to TRBJ2-2; D gene unclear. In germline, CDR1 is ENHRY, CDR2 SYGVKD. V lost 2 bases to trimming and J lost 0 bases, with 13 bases between them. The CDR3 totals 17 residues. The CDR3: CAISEVVTKANTGELFF. The CDR3 DNA sequence: TGTGCCATCAGTGAGGTGGTAACAAAGGCGAACACCGGGGAGCTGTTTTTT.

The J gene is TRBJ1-1, the V gene TRBV5-4; a possible D gene is TRBD1 (5 bases). In germline, CDR1 is SGHNT, CDR2 YYREEE (reference sequence). CDR3 length: 14 residues. V lost 4 bases to trimming and J lost 4 bases, with 14 bases between them. CDR3: CASSVTRGSTEAFF. CDR3 DNA sequence: TGTGCCAGCAGCGTGACAAGGGGAAGCACTGAAGCTTTCTTT.

This chain connects TRBV9 to TRBJ2-5; possible D gene TRBD1, 6 bases. CDR1 and CDR2 (germline): SGDLS, YYNGEE. The CDR3 length is 14 residues. V was pared by 3 bases and J by 1 base, with 10 bases between. In DNA form, the CDR3 reads TGTGCCAGCAGCGCTCCGGACAGCCAAGAGACCCAGTACTTC. Translating it yields CASSAPDSQETQYF.

This clonotype appeared once. The chain couples TRBV19 to TRBJ1-4, with D hard to call. V dropped 4 bases and J dropped 4 bases, with 16 bases sitting between them. Germline CDR1 is LNHDA and CDR2 is SQIVND (reference sequence). CDR3 size: 16 residues. The DNA of the CDR3 is TGTGCCAGTAGTACGGGCCCTGCGTTGGGTAATGAAAAACTGTTTTTT. Amino acids: CASSTGPALGNEKLFF.

This clonotype was seen just once. The chain carries TRBV4-2 and TRBJ2-7; D assignment may be TRBD1 or TRBD2 (5 bases each). Germline assignment: CDR1 LGHNA and CDR2 YNFKEQ. The CDR3 is 13 residues long. V was clipped by 1 base and J by 3 bases, with 7 bases between them. CDR3 loop: CASSQAGHYEQYF. CDR3 sequence (DNA): TGTGCCAGCAGCCAAGCGGGGCACTACGAGCAGTACTTC.

The CDR3 reads CASSQDRQVLGEQFF. CDR3 coding DNA: TGCGCCAGCAGCCAAGATAGGCAGGTTCTCGGTGAGCAGTTCTTC. The chain joins TRBV4-3 to TRBJ2-1; D gene ambiguous. CDR1 LGHNA and CDR2 YSLEER come from the germline V gene. The CDR3 covers 15 residues. V lost 0 bases and J 9 bases, leaving 15 bases between the germline ends.

Of note for this clonotype: At one boundary the junction diverges from the germline segment, which might be a read error. This rearrangement joins TRBV7-7 to TRBJ2-1; maybe TRBD1 (5 bases). The CDR3 totals 19 residues. CDR1 and CDR2 (germline): SSHAT, FNYEAQ (reference sequence). This CDR3 is CASSSPPRDRKPLGNEQFF. The DNA of the CDR3 is TGTGCTAGCAGCTCCCCTCCCCGAGACAGAAAACCCCTGGGCAATGAGCAGTTCTTC. Together with reference TRBV7-7 and TRBJ2-1, the CDR3 gives the full variable domain: GAGVSQSPRYKVTKRGQDVTLRCDPISSHATLYWYQQALGQGPEFLTYFNYEAQPDKSGLPSDRFSAERPEGSISTLTIQRTEQRDSAMYRCASSSPPRDRKPLGNEQFFGPGTRLTVL.

The rearrangement uses TRBV7-9 and TRBJ2-3; D call uncertain. Trimming took off 5 bases at V and 2 bases at J, with 17 bases between the two ends. Germline V gives CDR1 SEHNR, CDR2 FQNEAQ (reference sequence). The CDR3 covers 16 residues. The CDR3: CASSLTTDWPTDTQYF. The CDR3, as DNA: TGTGCCAGCAGCCTGACAACCGACTGGCCCACAGATACGCAGTATTTT.

The rearrangement joins TRBV4-2 to TRBJ2-1; D perhaps matches TRBD2 (6 bases). Germline values: CDR1 LGHNA, CDR2 YNFKEQ. V lost 0 bases and J 2 bases, leaving 11 bases between the germline ends. The CDR3 contains 16 residues. The CDR3 DNA sequence: TGTGCCAGCAGCCAAGAGGAGGGAGACCCCTACAATGAGCAGTTCTTC. Translated, it gives CASSQEEGDPYNEQFF.

V usage is TRBV25-1 and J usage is TRBJ2-1; 16 nucleotides agree with TRBD2. Germline loops: CDR1 MGHDK, CDR2 SYGVNS. V gave up 3 bases and J gave up 4 bases; unmatched junction bases: 6. The CDR3 sequence is 18 residues long. The CDR3 here is CASSEGLAGGPKYNEQFF. The CDR3 nucleotides are TGTGCCAGCAGTGAGGGACTAGCGGGAGGGCCGAAATACAATGAGCAGTTCTTC.

The CDR3: CASSPSGGHSEQFF. CDR3 in DNA: TGTGCCAGTAGTCCCTCCGGGGGGCACAGTGAGCAGTTCTTC. The chain is built from TRBV19 and TRBJ2-1; D is possibly TRBD2 (7 bases). Germline lookup yields CDR1 LNHDA and CDR2 SQIVND (reference sequence). V was trimmed by 5 bases and J by 9 bases, leaving 17 bases between them. CDR3 length: 14 residues.

As regards this clonotype: A read error may produce the germline difference seen at one junction end. The V gene is TRBV12-3 or TRBV12-4, the J gene TRBJ1-2; the D is unclear. The CDR3 spans 8 residues. CDR3 region: CASSPEVF. The CDR3 nucleotides read TGTGCCAGCAGTCCGGAAGTTTTC.

This chain uses TRBV4-1 with TRBJ2-7, with 8 positions matching TRBD1. J lost 4 bases, V lost 0 bases, and 8 bases had no gene match. The CDR3 sequence is 16 residues long. Per germline, CDR1 MGHRA and CDR2 YSYEKL. CDR3 loop: CASSQEEAGGRYEQYF. The CDR3 bases are TGCGCCAGCAGCCAAGAAGAGGCAGGGGGCAGGTACGAGCAGTACTTC.

The chain carries TRBV7-9 and TRBJ2-1; 10 nucleotides line up with TRBD2. Germline values: CDR1 SEHNR, CDR2 FQNEAQ (reference sequence). After removal of 4 bases from V and 13 bases from J, the junction contained 10 bases not matched to a gene. This CDR3 region has 14 residues. In DNA form, the CDR3 reads TGTGCCAGCAGCTACCCGGGACTAGCGACCTATCAGTTCTTC. This translates into CASSYPGLATYQFF.

This rearrangement joins TRBV20-1 to TRBJ2-7; either TRBD1 or TRBD2 may fit D (5 bases each). Germline values: CDR1 DFQATT, CDR2 SNEGSKA (reference sequence). This CDR3 is 15 amino acids long. The CDR3 is CSTTHGVEGSYEQYF. CDR3 DNA sequence: TGCAGCACAACCCACGGTGTCGAGGGGTCCTACGAGCAGTACTTC.

The chain links TRBV27 to TRBJ2-2, with 9 nucleotides matching TRBD1. The CDR3 is made up of 17 amino acids. V lost 6 bases to trimming and J lost 4 bases; unmatched junction nucleotides: 12. Germline V lookup: CDR1 MNHEY, CDR2 SMNVEV (reference sequence). CDR3 coding DNA: TGTGCCAGCAGAAGGGTCCGGACAGGGGATGGCACCGGGGAGCTGTTTTTT. This translates into CASRRVRTGDGTGELFF.

The J gene is TRBJ2-7, the V gene TRBV28; 7 bases line up with TRBD1. This CDR3 region has 15 residues. CDR1 is MDHEN and CDR2 is SYDVKM in the germline V gene. V lost 5 bases, J lost 2 bases, and 9 bases stayed unmatched. The CDR3 sequence: CASSMPRDSTYEQYF. The CDR3 nucleotides are TGTGCCAGCAGTATGCCCCGGGACAGTACCTACGAGCAGTACTTC.

This chain links TRBV19 with TRBJ2-7, with 8 positions matching TRBD1. V gave up 3 bases and J gave up 2 bases; unmatched junction bases: 3. Germline CDR1 LNHDA, CDR2 SQIVND (reference sequence). CDR3 length equals 14 residues. The CDR3 region is CASSMGTGTYEQYF. The DNA for the CDR3 is TGTGCCAGTAGTATGGGGACAGGTACCTACGAGCAGTACTTC.

This chain uses TRBV12-3 or TRBV12-4 with TRBJ2-2, with 7 bases that match TRBD1. The CDR3 runs to 15 residues. The V gene end was trimmed by 7 bases and the J gene end by 6 bases; junction bases not matched to a gene: 11. DNA of the CDR3: TGTGCCAGCAAGTTCCCGGGACAGCCCCCCGGGGAGCTGTTTTTT. Protein sequence: CASKFPGQPPGELFF.

V and J are TRBV20-1 and TRBJ1-5; weak D call: TRBD1 (5 bases). V lost 0 bases and J 3 bases, leaving 12 bases between the germline ends. Per germline, CDR1 DFQATT and CDR2 SNEGSKA (reference sequence). The CDR3 is made up of 15 amino acids. In DNA, the CDR3 is TGCAGTGCTAGAGAGAAGGGGCAGTTCAATCAGCCCCAGCATTTT. Its protein is CSAREKGQFNQPQHF.

CDR3 loop: CSARELATSHGDTQYF. The CDR3 DNA reads TGCAGTGCTAGGGAGCTAGCGACTAGTCATGGAGATACGCAGTATTTT. V is TRBV20-1 and J is TRBJ2-3, with D perhaps TRBD2 (6 bases). Germline CDR1 is DFQATT and CDR2 is SNEGSKA (reference sequence). This CDR3 is 16 amino acids long. Trimming removed 3 bases from V and 5 bases from J, with 21 bases in between.

The chain couples TRBV4-1 to TRBJ2-1; possibly TRBD2 for D (6 bases). Trimming pared 1 base from V and 0 bases from J, leaving 13 bases between. The CDR3 is 17 residues long. CDR1 MGHRA and CDR2 YSYEKL come from the germline V gene. The CDR3: CASSQGPGGSSYNEQFF. DNA for the CDR3: TGCGCCAGCAGCCAAGGACCCGGGGGAAGCTCCTACAATGAGCAGTTCTTC.

This clonotype was detected only once. The chain joins TRBV5-1 to TRBJ2-2; possible D gene TRBD2, 6 bases. V was cut by 0 bases and J by 1 base, with 7 bases left in between. Germline V CDR1 and CDR2: SGHRS, YFSETQ. The CDR3 length is 15 residues. For the CDR3, the DNA is TGCGCCAGCAGCTTGGAGCGGGTGAACACCGGGGAGCTGTTTTTT. Its translation: CASSLERVNTGELFF.

V gene TRBV20-1 combines with J gene TRBJ2-2, with 9 bases identical to TRBD2. V shed 1 base and J 3 bases; nucleotides not matched to a gene: 6. Germline lookup yields CDR1 DFQATT and CDR2 SNEGSKA (reference sequence). This CDR3 is built from 16 residues. CDR3 coding DNA: TGCAGTGCTAGAGCGACTAGCGGAGGGGACACCGGGGAGCTGTTTTTT. It translates to CSARATSGGDTGELFF.

The J gene is TRBJ1-3, the V gene TRBV23-1; 7 bases agree with TRBD1. TRBV23-1 belongs to the ORF category, with a function that is uncertain. The CDR3 extends over 14 amino acids. The ends lost 11 bases at V and 0 bases at J; junction bases unmatched: 7. In nucleotides, the CDR3 is TGCGCCCTCGGGACAGCCTTCTCTGGAAACACCATATATTTT. Amino acids: CALGTAFSGNTIYF.